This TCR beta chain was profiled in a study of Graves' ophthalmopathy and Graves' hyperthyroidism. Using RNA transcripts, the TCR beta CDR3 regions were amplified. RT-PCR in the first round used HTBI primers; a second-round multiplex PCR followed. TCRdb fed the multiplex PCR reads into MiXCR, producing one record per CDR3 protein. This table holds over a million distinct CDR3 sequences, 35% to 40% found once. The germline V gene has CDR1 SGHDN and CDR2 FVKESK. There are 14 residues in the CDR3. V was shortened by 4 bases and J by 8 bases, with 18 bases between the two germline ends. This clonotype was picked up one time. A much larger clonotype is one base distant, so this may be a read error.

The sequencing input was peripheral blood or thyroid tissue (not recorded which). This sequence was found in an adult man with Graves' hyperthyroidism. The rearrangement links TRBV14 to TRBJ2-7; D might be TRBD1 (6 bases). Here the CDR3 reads CASSRMQGTHKQYF. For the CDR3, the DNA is TGTGCCAGCAGCCGGATGCAGGGGACCCACAAGCAGTACTTC.